The present entry profiles one T cell receptor (beta chain) with its context. No antigen is known for it. The data stem from a study of T cell responses to AZD1222 COVID-19 vaccine. Study background: The study pooled second doses at about 4 or about 12 weeks.

TCRdb's table, derived via immunoSEQ multiplex PCR, lists solely in-frame clones and lacks some. The sample lists some 130,000 clones; 91% were seen once. Trimming cost V 4 bases and J 2 bases, with 9 bases left between them. This CDR3 comprises 13 residues. CDR1 is SEHNR, CDR2 FQNEAQ, per germline (reference sequence). The study's findings and limits: Baseline serostatus was positive in only a handful of AZD1222 recipients.

This clonotype originated in an adult in good health. This rearrangement joins TRBV7-9 to TRBJ2-7, with D unclear. The specimen was peripheral blood, collected on day 0 of AZD1222 vaccination. CDR3 residues: CASSSYPAYEQYF. CDR3 sequence (DNA): TGTGCCAGCAGCTCTTATCCGGCCTACGAGCAGTACTTC. Full variable domain (rest looked up from reference TRBV7-9 and TRBJ2-7): DTGVSQNPRHKITKRGQNVTFRCDPISEHNRLYWYRQTLGQGPEFLTYFQNEAQLEKSRLLSDRFSAERPKGSFSTLEIQRTEQGDSAMYLCASSSYPAYEQYFGPGTRLTVT.